Detailed here is one TCR beta chain. Produced via immunoSEQ multiplex PCR; TCRdb's table is partial and in-frame only. The table has approximately 100,000 clones, roughly 80% seen once. The sample is drawn from a study of blood T cell repertoires in COVID-19. V dropped 0 bases and J dropped 6 bases, with 14 bases sitting between them. The CDR3 totals 15 residues. Germline CDR1 is LGHNA and CDR2 is YNFKEQ. The chain couples TRBV4-2 to TRBJ1-1, with D unclear. The origin of this receptor is an older man with active or convalescent COVID-19. Sequencing was carried out using peripheral blood. This CDR3 reads CASSQDLGDRAEAFF. The CDR3, as DNA: TGTGCCAGCAGCCAAGATCTGGGTGATCGGGCTGAAGCTTTCTTT.